These 5 T cell receptor beta chains were all obtained from the same sample, sequenced in a study of a mutant IDH1 vaccine in newly diagnosed glioma. Repertoires were generated with immunoSEQ multiplex PCR, while TCRdb's copy carries only in-frame clones and drops some. The table shows under 65,000 clones, with approximately 81% occurring only once. Time point indicated: baseline, week 1 (first vaccination visit). Treatment meaning: pre-vaccination baseline after standard-of-care therapy. The sample was PBMCs, taken from a glioma patient treated with radiotherapy, temozolomide or both. The receptors were gathered from a man younger than 35 with glioma.

The chain joins TRBV30 to TRBJ2-7; 8 bases agree with TRBD1. Germline V gene data show CDR1 as GTSNPN and CDR2 as SVGIG (reference sequence). The CDR3 has 14 amino acids. Losses at the gene ends were 5 bases for V and 7 bases for J; bases not matched to a gene: 13. The CDR3 sequence: CAWRFVDRVGEQYF. DNA for the CDR3: TGTGCCTGGCGTTTTGTGGACAGGGTGGGGGAGCAGTACTTC.

The rearrangement uses TRBV2 and TRBJ2-5; the D is unclear. Trimming shortened V by 1 base and J by 5 bases, and 2 bases separated the two germline ends. The germline CDR1 and CDR2 sequences are SNHLY and FYNNEI. The CDR3 covers 11 residues. The CDR3 region is CASSEGETQYF. The CDR3 DNA is TGTGCCAGCAGTGAAGGGGAGACCCAGTACTTC.

The rearrangement joins TRBV30 to TRBJ1-3; tentative D call: TRBD1 (6 bases). Germline V gene sequence: CDR1 GTSNPN, CDR2 SVGIG (reference sequence). The V gene lost 8 bases and the J gene lost 5 bases, with 22 bases spanning the gap. The CDR3 runs to 15 residues. The CDR3 region is CAGEGVGVIRNTIYF. The CDR3 DNA reads as TGTGCCGGAGAGGGGGTCGGCGTGATTAGAAACACCATATATTTT.

The chain employs TRBV7-9 and TRBJ1-1, with D unresolved. The CDR3 has 14 residues. CDR1 SEHNR and CDR2 FQNEAQ come from the germline V gene (reference sequence). Trimming cost V 0 bases and J 2 bases, with 7 bases left between them. The CDR3 reads CASSLASANTEAFF. The CDR3 DNA reads TGTGCCAGCAGCTTAGCCAGCGCCAACACTGAAGCTTTCTTT. Full variable domain (rest looked up from reference TRBV7-9 and TRBJ1-1): DTGVSQNPRHKITKRGQNVTFRCDPISEHNRLYWYRQTLGQGPEFLTYFQNEAQLEKSRLLSDRFSAERPKGSFSTLEIQRTEQGDSAMYLCASSLASANTEAFFGQGTRLTVV.

CDR3 region: CAWRPVATEAFF. DNA for the CDR3: TGTGCCTGGAGGCCCGTGGCCACTGAAGCTTTCTTT. The chain recombines TRBV30 with TRBJ1-1; D uncertain. CDR1 is GTSNPN and CDR2 is SVGIG in the germline V gene (reference sequence). Between the trimmed V and J ends, which lost 3 bases and 4 bases, there was a span of 9 bases. There are 12 residues in the CDR3. Combining the CDR3 with reference TRBV30 and TRBJ1-1 gives the whole variable domain SQTIHQWPATLVQPVGSPLSLECTVEGTSNPNLYWYRQAAGRGLQLLFYSVGIGQISSEVPQNLSASRPQDRQFILSSKKLLLSDSGFYLCAWRPVATEAFFGQGTRLTVV.